This T cell receptor beta chain emerged from a study of shared clonotypes between healthy human individuals. About 30,000 T cell genomes, or 250 to 300 ng DNA, went into unsorted PBMC replicate PCRs. Sequencing on ten immunoSEQ deep assay plates was performed for unsorted PBMC DNA. In the original analysis: Junction-only sequences without quality scores were provided by ImmunoSEQ, so filtering was different. The repertoire was sequenced with immunoSEQ multiplex PCR; TCRdb's copy has only in-frame clones and lacks some. V, J and clone size derive from that table, while D and trimming were established from the DNA sequence. Of about 480,000 clones in the sample, about 79% are singletons; the top ten hold around 12%. The V end was cut by 0 bases, the J end by 0 bases, with 11 bases between. The length of the CDR3 is 17 residues. CDR1 and CDR2 (germline): SEHNR, FQNEAQ (reference sequence). Genomic DNA came from 70 million to 100 million PBMCs in unsorted samples.

The receptor was derived from a woman in her thirties or forties in good health. Some clones in this sample may be carry-over from other donors' samples. The specimen sequenced was PBMCs. The chain carries TRBV7-9 and TRBJ2-2; D is undetermined. The CDR3 spells CASSLAMTLSNTGELFF. CDR3 sequence (DNA): TGTGCCAGCAGCTTAGCGATGACCCTATCGAACACCGGGGAGCTGTTTTTT.